Listed here are 20 T cell receptor beta chains from one sample, sequenced in a study of blood T cells in healthy people across ages. Then a second PCR, running roughly 6 to 11 cycles, was carried out with a sample-barcoded 5' primer and a J-beta primer mix. TCRdb used MiXCR to reprocess the 5' RACE reads, holding one entry per CDR3 protein. The data hold around 1,100,000 distinct CDR3 sequences, with around two fifths observed a single time. The sequenced sample was blood. The receptors were sampled from a man aged 18 to 35 in good health.

V and J are TRBV2 and TRBJ2-3, with 9 bases aligning to TRBD2. CDR3 length: 15 residues. The trim removed 4 bases at V and 6 bases at J, leaving 8 bases unmatched. From germline, CDR1 is SNHLY and CDR2 FYNNEI. The CDR3 protein is CASSVVAGVRDTQYF. DNA of the CDR3: TGTGCCAGCAGTGTCGTAGCGGGGGTCAGGGATACGCAGTATTTT.

This chain uses TRBV5-1 with TRBJ1-1; 7 nucleotides line up with TRBD1. CDR1 and CDR2 (germline): SGHRS, YFSETQ. V was clipped by 1 base and J by 1 base; unmatched bases: 4. The CDR3 consists of 15 residues. CDR3 residues: CASSLQGERNTEAFF. The CDR3 nucleotides read TGCGCCAGCAGCTTGCAGGGGGAAAGGAACACTGAAGCTTTCTTT. Filled out from reference TRBV5-1 and TRBJ1-1, the complete variable domain reads KAGVTQTPRYLIKTRGQQVTLSCSPISGHRSVSWYQQTPGQGLQFLFEYFSETQRNKGNFPGRFSGRQFSNSRSEMNVSTLELGDSALYLCASSLQGERNTEAFFGQGTRLTVV.

The rearrangement links TRBV21-1 to TRBJ2-7; TRBD1 is taken as the D call from the table, unchecked against the DNA. TRBV21-1 is a pseudogene locus. The CDR3 extends over 13 amino acids. CDR3 nucleotides: TGTGCCAGCCCCAAGGCAGGGAGCTACGAGCAGTACTTC. This codes for CASPKAGSYEQYF.

This chain uses TRBV6-2 or TRBV6-3 with TRBJ1-2, with D uncertain. V lost 8 bases and J 8 bases, leaving 15 bases between the germline ends. Germline CDR1 reads MNHEY; CDR2 reads SVGEGT. The CDR3 consists of 12 residues. CDR3 residues: CASAGSVSGYTF. For the CDR3, the DNA is TGTGCCAGCGCGGGGTCGGTTTCAGGCTACACCTTC.

This clonotype was picked up a small number of times. The gene calls are TRBV29-1 and TRBJ1-5; 7 bases are a match to TRBD1. The junction had 15 bases not matched to a gene; V was cut back by 4 bases and J by 0 bases. The CDR3 covers 18 residues. Germline lookup yields CDR1 SQVTM and CDR2 ANQGSEA. The DNA for the CDR3 is TGCAGCGTTGTCCTCTTCCGGGACAGTACCTATAGCAATCAGCCCCAGCATTTT. This codes for CSVVLFRDSTYSNQPQHF.

This chain's CDR3 is CATSVDRASNQPQHF. DNA for the CDR3: TGTGCCACCAGCGTCGACAGGGCTAGCAATCAGCCCCAGCATTTT. The V gene is TRBV15, the J gene TRBJ1-5, with 7 bases that match TRBD1. Germline V gene data show CDR1 as LNHNV and CDR2 as YYDKDF (reference sequence). The V gene end was trimmed by 5 bases and the J gene end by 0 bases; junction bases not matched to a gene: 4. The CDR3 consists of 15 residues.

The V call is TRBV12-3 or TRBV12-4, the J call TRBJ1-1; no clear D. The V gene lost 8 bases and the J gene lost 1 base, with 8 bases spanning the gap. The CDR3 consists of 12 residues. The CDR3 bases are TGTGCCAGCCTCGGGGAGAACACTGAAGCTTTCTTT. This gives the protein CASLGENTEAFF.

The V call is TRBV11-1, the J call TRBJ2-1; D unclear. The J call is uncertain, as TRBJ2-7 better fits the DNA end. CDR3 size: 19 residues. CDR1 is SGHAT and CDR2 is FQDESV in the germline V gene (reference sequence). Here the CDR3 reads CASSLGVTRTSSSYNEQYF. The CDR3 region has the DNA TGTGCCAGCAGCTTAGGGGTGACGCGGACCTCCAGCTCCTACAATGAGCAGTACTTC.

Note on this clonotype: The limits of the CDR3 on the DNA are not certain, so only TCRdb's listed CDR3 is given. This chain links TRBV20-1 with TRBJ1-2; the DNA was not compared with TRBD1, the D call given in the table. The CDR3 adds up to 13 amino acids, both ends counted. Looked up from germline, CDR1 is DFQATT and CDR2 is SNEGSKA (reference sequence). CDR3 sequence: CSAGGAANYGCTF.

The rearrangement uses TRBV3-1 and TRBJ2-5; D is ambiguous. Germline CDR1 is LGHDT and CDR2 is YNNKEL (reference sequence). The CDR3 extends over 16 amino acids. The germline V and J ends were trimmed by 6 bases and 4 bases, with 21 bases remaining between them. Here the CDR3 reads CASRRRASSLLETQYF. Written as DNA, the CDR3 is TGTGCCAGCAGACGACGGGCCTCCAGCTTGCTAGAGACCCAGTACTTC.

In this sample, this clonotype turned up a few times. V and J are TRBV29-1 and TRBJ2-7; D remains ambiguous. Germline V gene data show CDR1 as SQVTM and CDR2 as ANQGSEA. The germline V and J ends were trimmed by 2 bases and 1 base, with 3 bases remaining between them. This CDR3 region has 11 residues. CDR3 sequence reads: CSVEISYEQYF. The CDR3 nucleotides read TGCAGCGTTGAAATTTCCTACGAGCAGTACTTC.

The chain has TRBV19 and TRBJ1-1, with D possibly being TRBD1 (5 bases). V was clipped by 8 bases and J by 1 base, with 14 bases between them. The CDR3 has 14 amino acids. The germline V gene encodes CDR1 LNHDA and CDR2 SQIVND (reference sequence). The CDR3 protein is CASRRGMENTEAFF. CDR3 nucleotide sequence: TGTGCCAGTCGACGGGGGATGGAGAACACTGAAGCTTTCTTT.

The chain joins TRBV25-1 to TRBJ2-5; 8 bases are shared with TRBD2. V lost 0 bases to trimming and J lost 5 bases; unmatched junction nucleotides: 8. The CDR3 has 16 amino acids. From germline, CDR1 is MGHDK and CDR2 SYGVNS. The CDR3 bases are TGTGCCAGCAGTGAATATAGGACGGGGGGGCTTGAGACCCAGTACTTC. Encoded protein: CASSEYRTGGLETQYF.

The CDR3 region is CASRSGGSYGYTF. In DNA, the CDR3 is TGTGCCAGCAGATCCGGGGGAAGCTATGGCTACACCTTC. V usage is TRBV28 and J usage is TRBJ1-2; tentatively, D is TRBD1 (5 bases). The V gene's germline CDR1 is MDHEN and CDR2 SYDVKM. V was cut by 6 bases and J by 4 bases, with 12 bases left in between. The CDR3 contains 13 residues.

This clonotype was found once. The junction departs from the called germline gene at one end, perhaps through a read error. The chain couples TRBV11-2 to TRBJ2-1; no firm D call. The length of the CDR3 is 15 residues. Germline lookup yields CDR1 SGHAT and CDR2 FQNNGV. The CDR3, as DNA: TGTGTCAGCAGCAGGACGGGTAGCTCCTACAATGAGCAGTTCTTC. It encodes CVSSRTGSSYNEQFF. Filled out from reference TRBV11-2 and TRBJ2-1, the complete variable domain reads EAGVAQSPRYKIIEKRQSVAFWCNPISGHATLYWYQQILGQGPKLLIQFQNNGVVDDSQLPKDRFSAERLKGVDSTLKIQPAKLEDSAVYLCVSSRTGSSYNEQFFGPGTRLTVL.

A few counts support this clonotype. The chain combines TRBV29-1 with TRBJ1-2; D is unclear. Trimming cost V 4 bases and J 4 bases, with 13 bases left between them. CDR1 and CDR2 (germline): SQVTM, ANQGSEA. The CDR3 loop spans 13 amino acids. CDR3 sequence reads: CSVGPVELYGYTF. The CDR3 DNA sequence: TGCAGCGTTGGGCCAGTCGAGCTCTATGGCTACACCTTC.

This clonotype was observed a single time. The chain combines TRBV24-1 with TRBJ2-3; tentatively, D is TRBD2 (5 bases). CDR3 length: 17 amino acids. The germline V gene encodes CDR1 KGHDR and CDR2 SFDVKD. Trimming took off 3 bases at V and 2 bases at J, with 17 bases between the two ends. CDR3 coding DNA: TGTGCCACCAGTGATCGAAGGTTCTACGGGGACACAGATACGCAGTATTTT. Translated, it gives CATSDRRFYGDTDTQYF.

The chain joins TRBV28 to TRBJ1-5; no firm D call. Germline CDR1 MDHEN, CDR2 SYDVKM. There are 15 residues in the CDR3. The ends were cut back, 2 bases at V and 7 bases at J, with 15 bases in the middle. This CDR3 reads CASSLSPVDRQPQHF. The CDR3 region has the DNA TGTGCCAGCAGTTTAAGTCCGGTAGATAGGCAGCCCCAGCATTTT.

This clonotype showed up just a few times. This chain connects TRBV6-2 or TRBV6-3 to TRBJ1-2, with unresolved D. V was pared by 5 bases and J by 5 bases, with 12 bases between. The germline V gene encodes CDR1 MNHEY and CDR2 SVGEGT. This CDR3 comprises 13 residues. CDR3 in DNA: TGTGCCAGCAGTGCCAGTAGCGGGTATGGCTACACCTTC. Protein sequence: CASSASSGYGYTF.

This clonotype has only a few counts. The chain joins TRBV5-1 to TRBJ2-1; D not certain. The CDR3 runs to 15 residues. Germline CDR1 reads SGHRS; CDR2 reads YFSETQ. Between the trimmed V and J ends, which lost 2 bases and 4 bases, there was a span of 13 bases. The CDR3 protein is CASSLKGYKYNEQFF. The DNA of the CDR3 is TGCGCCAGCAGCTTAAAGGGATACAAGTACAATGAGCAGTTCTTC.